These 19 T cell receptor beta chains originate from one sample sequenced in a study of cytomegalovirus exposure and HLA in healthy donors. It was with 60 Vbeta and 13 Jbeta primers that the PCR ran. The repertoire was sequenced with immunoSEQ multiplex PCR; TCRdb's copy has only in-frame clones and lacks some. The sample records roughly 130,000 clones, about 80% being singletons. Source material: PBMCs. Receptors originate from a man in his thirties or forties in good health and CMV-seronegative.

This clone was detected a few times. The CDR3 is CASSLGGTGGPYEQYF. The CDR3 nucleotides read TGCGCCAGCAGCTTGGGGGGGACAGGGGGCCCCTACGAGCAGTACTTC. The chain has TRBV5-1 and TRBJ2-7, with 12 bases identical to TRBD1. J was trimmed by 2 bases and V by 0 bases; bases with no gene match: 3. Germline loops: CDR1 SGHRS, CDR2 YFSETQ. The CDR3 consists of 16 residues. Complete variable domain (other parts from reference TRBV5-1 and TRBJ2-7): KAGVTQTPRYLIKTRGQQVTLSCSPISGHRSVSWYQQTPGQGLQFLFEYFSETQRNKGNFPGRFSGRQFSNSRSEMNVSTLELGDSALYLCASSLGGTGGPYEQYFGPGTRLTVT.

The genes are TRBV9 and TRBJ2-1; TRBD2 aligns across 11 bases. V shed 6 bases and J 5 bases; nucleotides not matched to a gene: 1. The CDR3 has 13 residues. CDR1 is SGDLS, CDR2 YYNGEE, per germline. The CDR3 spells CASTGLADNEQFF. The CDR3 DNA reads TGTGCCAGCACGGGACTAGCGGACAATGAGCAGTTCTTC.

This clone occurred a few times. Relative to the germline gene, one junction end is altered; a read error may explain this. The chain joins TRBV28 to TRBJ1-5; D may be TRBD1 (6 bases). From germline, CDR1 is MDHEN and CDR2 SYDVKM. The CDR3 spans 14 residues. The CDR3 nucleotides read TGTGCCAGCAGAGGGGGGGGCGCGGGCCAGCCCCAGAATTTT. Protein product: CASRGGGAGQPQNF.

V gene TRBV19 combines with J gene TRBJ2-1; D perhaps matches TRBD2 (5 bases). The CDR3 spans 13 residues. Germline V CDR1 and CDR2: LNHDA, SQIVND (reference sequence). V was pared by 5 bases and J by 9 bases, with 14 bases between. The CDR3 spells CASSFLAVSEQFF. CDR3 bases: TGTGCCAGTAGTTTCCTAGCAGTCTCTGAGCAGTTCTTC.

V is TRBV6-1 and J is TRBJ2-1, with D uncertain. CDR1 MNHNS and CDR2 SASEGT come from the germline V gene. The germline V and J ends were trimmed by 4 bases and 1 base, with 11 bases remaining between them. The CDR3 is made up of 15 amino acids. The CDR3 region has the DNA TGTGCCAGCAGTGTTTTCCCCGGGTCCTACAATGAGCAGTTCTTC. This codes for CASSVFPGSYNEQFF.

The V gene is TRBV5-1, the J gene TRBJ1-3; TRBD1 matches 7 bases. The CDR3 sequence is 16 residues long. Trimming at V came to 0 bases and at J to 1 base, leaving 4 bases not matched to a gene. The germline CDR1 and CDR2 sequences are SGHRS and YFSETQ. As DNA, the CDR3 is TGCGCCAGCAGCTTGGGGCCAGGGGGTTCTGGAAACACCATATATTTT. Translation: CASSLGPGGSGNTIYF.

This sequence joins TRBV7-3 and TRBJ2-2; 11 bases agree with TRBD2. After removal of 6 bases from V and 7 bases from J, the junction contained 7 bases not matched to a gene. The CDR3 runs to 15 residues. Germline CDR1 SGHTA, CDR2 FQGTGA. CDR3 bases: TGTGCCAGCAGTGTAGCGGGAGGGCCGATCGGGGAGCTGTTTTTT. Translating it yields CASSVAGGPIGELFF.

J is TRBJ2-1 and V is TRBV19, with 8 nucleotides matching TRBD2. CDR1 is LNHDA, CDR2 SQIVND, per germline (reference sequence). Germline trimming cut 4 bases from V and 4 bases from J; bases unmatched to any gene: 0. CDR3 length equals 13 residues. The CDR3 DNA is TGTGCCAGTAGTACTAGCGGGTACAATGAGCAGTTCTTC. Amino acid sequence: CASSTSGYNEQFF.

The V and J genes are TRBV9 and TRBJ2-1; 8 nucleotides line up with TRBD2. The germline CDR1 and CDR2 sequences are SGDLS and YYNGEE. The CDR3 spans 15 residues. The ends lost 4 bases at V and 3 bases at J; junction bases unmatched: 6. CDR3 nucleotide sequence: TGTGCCAGCAGCTTTCTAGCGGGTAACTACAATGAGCAGTTCTTC. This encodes CASSFLAGNYNEQFF.

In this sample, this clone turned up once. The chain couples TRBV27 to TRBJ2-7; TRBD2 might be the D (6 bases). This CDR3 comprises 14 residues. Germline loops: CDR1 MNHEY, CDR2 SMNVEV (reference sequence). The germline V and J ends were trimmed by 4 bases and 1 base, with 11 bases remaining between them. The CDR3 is CASSSTGTSYEQYF. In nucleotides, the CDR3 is TGTGCCAGCAGTTCAACCGGGACTTCCTACGAGCAGTACTTC.

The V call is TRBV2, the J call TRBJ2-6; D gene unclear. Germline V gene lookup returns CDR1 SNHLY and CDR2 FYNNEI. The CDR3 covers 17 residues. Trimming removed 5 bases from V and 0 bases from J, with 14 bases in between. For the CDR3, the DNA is TGTGCCAGCAGTTTCAGGTTTAGTAGCTCTGGGGCCAACGTCCTGACTTTC. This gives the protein CASSFRFSSSGANVLTF.

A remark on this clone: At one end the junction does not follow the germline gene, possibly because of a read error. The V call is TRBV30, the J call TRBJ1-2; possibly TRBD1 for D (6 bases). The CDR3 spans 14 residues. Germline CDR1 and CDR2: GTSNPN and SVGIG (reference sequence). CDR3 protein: CAWKRTAGFYDYTF. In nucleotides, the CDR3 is TGTGCCTGGAAGAGGACAGCAGGCTTCTATGACTACACCTTC.

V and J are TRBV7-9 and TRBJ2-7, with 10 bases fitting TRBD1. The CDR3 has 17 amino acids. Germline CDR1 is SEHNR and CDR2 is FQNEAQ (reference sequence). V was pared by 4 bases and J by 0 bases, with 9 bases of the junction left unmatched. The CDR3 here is CASSSTGQGDFSYEQYF. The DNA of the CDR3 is TGTGCCAGCAGCTCCACCGGACAGGGGGATTTCTCCTACGAGCAGTACTTC.

CDR3 in amino acids: CASSEWGTSGSSDTQYF. The DNA for the CDR3 is TGTGCCAGCAGTGAATGGGGGACTAGCGGGAGTTCAGATACGCAGTATTTT. The J gene is TRBJ2-3, the V gene TRBV6-1, with 14 nucleotides matching TRBD2. Germline CDR1 is MNHNS and CDR2 is SASEGT. V gave up 2 bases and J gave up 4 bases; unmatched junction bases: 5. CDR3 length equals 17 residues.

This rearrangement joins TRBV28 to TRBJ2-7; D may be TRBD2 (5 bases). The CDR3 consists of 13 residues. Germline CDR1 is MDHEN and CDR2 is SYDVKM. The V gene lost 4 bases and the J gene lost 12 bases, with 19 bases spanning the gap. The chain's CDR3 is CASSSPRRGWGYF. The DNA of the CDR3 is TGTGCCAGCAGTTCCCCCCGCCGGGGATGGGGGTACTTC.

Here the CDR3 reads CSVEDRGLAGAGSYNEQFF. The CDR3 nucleotides read TGCAGCGTTGAAGATCGGGGACTAGCGGGAGCCGGATCCTACAATGAGCAGTTCTTC. The V and J genes are TRBV29-1 and TRBJ2-1; 14 bases match TRBD2. The germline V gene has CDR1 SQVTM and CDR2 ANQGSEA. The CDR3 consists of 19 residues. Unmatched junction bases numbered 8, after V lost 0 bases and J lost 1 base.

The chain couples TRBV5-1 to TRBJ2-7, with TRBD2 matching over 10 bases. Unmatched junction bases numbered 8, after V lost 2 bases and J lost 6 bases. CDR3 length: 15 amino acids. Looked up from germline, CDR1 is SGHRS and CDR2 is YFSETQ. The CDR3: CASSFASGSDFEQYF. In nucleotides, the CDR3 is TGCGCCAGCAGCTTTGCTAGCGGGAGCGATTTCGAGCAGTACTTC.

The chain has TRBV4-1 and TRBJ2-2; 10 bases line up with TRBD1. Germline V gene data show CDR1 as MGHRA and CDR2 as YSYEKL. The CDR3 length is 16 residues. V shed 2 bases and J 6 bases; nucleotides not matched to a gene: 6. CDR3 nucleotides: TGCGCCAGCAGCCAACCGGGACAGGGGCCCCCCGGGGAGCTGTTTTTT. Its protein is CASSQPGQGPPGELFF.

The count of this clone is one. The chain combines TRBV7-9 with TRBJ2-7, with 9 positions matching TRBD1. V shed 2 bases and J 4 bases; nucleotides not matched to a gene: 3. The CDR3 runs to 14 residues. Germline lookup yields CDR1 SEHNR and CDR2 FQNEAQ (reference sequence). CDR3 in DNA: TGTGCCAGCAGCTTATTGGGACAGGGATACGAGCAGTACTTC. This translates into CASSLLGQGYEQYF.